Included here is one T cell receptor (beta chain) sequence, with context. The specificity of this receptor is unknown. One end of the junction fails to match germline, which may point to a read error. Library preparation used the immunoSEQ multiplex PCR assay. For TCR sequencing, RNA was extracted from every sample and reverse transcribed into cDNA to serve as template. SuperScript III was used to make first-strand cDNA, primed with a 2:1 mix of oligo-dT and random hexamers. A synthetic immune receptor repertoire was used to assess amplification bias, and residual bias was removed computationally. Processing in the source paper ran as follows. Raw reads were preprocessed to remove errors, and CDR3 was defined by IMGT conventions from the conserved cysteine to phenylalanine. To get clonality, Shannon entropy was normalized by log2 of the number of productive unique TCRs and the result was subtracted from 1. Scalp TCRbeta sequences were cross-referenced with sorted blood CD4 and CD8 repertoires so that the CD4 or CD8 identity of scalp clones could be inferred. TCRdb mirrors the immuneACCESS table, restricted to in-frame sequences. Some clones are absent from its copies; in checked studies, under half trace to an unresolved V gene, and the reason for the others is unknown. The DNA was the basis for D and trimming; V, J and clone size are from that table. The sample data list 130,000 or so clones, and more than 85% of these were observed just once. Together, the top ten hold over 10% of the sample.

This entry belongs to a study of CD8+ T cells in alopecia areata listed by TCRdb under 2018. For the study in its entirety: The treated patients, all with moderate-to-severe alopecia areata, were enrolled in an open-label pilot trial of oral tofacitinib given at 5 to 10 mg twice daily. Patients stayed on tofacitinib for 6 to 18 months and then had 6 months of follow-up off drug so that delayed response and recurrence could be assessed. In treated patients, disease severity was measured using the SALT score, which gives the percentage of scalp surface area affected. The study used high-throughput TCRbeta sequencing to examine T cell clonal expansion in alopecia areata, in both the C3H/HeJ mouse model and human patients. On the human side, TCRbeta sequencing was run on scalp tissue and on sorted CD4+ and CD8+ peripheral blood T cells from healthy controls and from alopecia areata patients with either patchy or totalis/universalis disease. Biopsies were taken from tofacitinib-treated patients at baseline and again at 4 and 24 weeks into treatment, and several of those patients also had a later scalp biopsy. Scalp clonality was compared across normal scalp (n=4), patchy alopecia areata scalp (n=8), and alopecia totalis/universalis scalp (n=8). RNA was extracted with the PAXgene miRNA kit for fixed scalp, the miRNeasy kit for PBMCs, and the RNeasy kit for mouse skin. TCRbeta CDR3 regions were amplified by immunoSEQ multiplex PCR with 35 Vbeta forward and 13 Jbeta reverse primers.

Overall study results and their limits: Higher clonality and more expanded CD8+ clones were observed in lesional scalp than in normal scalp, particularly in alopecia totalis/universalis, a finding suggestive of antigenic drive. Many expanded lesional clones were found to persist in scalp and blood during tofacitinib treatment, and relapse after treatment cessation may be partly explained by this persistence. Unlike mouse skin, which is dominated by gammadelta T cells, normal human skin has resident alphabeta T cells that are also sequenced, and this complicates analysis of the scalp TCR repertoire. Because the treated cohort was small and had only one nonresponder, larger studies are needed to examine links between baseline CD8+ expansion and response. Tofacitinib significantly lowered scalp clonality and the number of expanded CD8+ clones among the top 100 scalp clones. Compared with mice, TCR sequences shared between patients were less clear, possibly partly because of HLA diversity across the patient population.

Reading the label with the study, this specimen's time point is: around 29 days on oral tofacitinib. What the treatment or condition label conveys for this sample: oral pan-JAK inhibitor, 5-10 mg twice daily. Lesional scalp punch biopsies and peripheral blood were collected from alopecia areata patients. After PBMCs were isolated by density centrifugation and stained for CD3, CD4 and CD8, a FACSAria was used to sort CD4+ and CD8+ T cells. This clonotype originated in a human donor with alopecia areata. The sequences come from CD8+ T cells sorted from blood, collected at week 4, from a patient treated with tofacitinib.

The DNA sequence follows: TGTGCTAGCAGCTCCGGGAAGTTGGGTGAGCAGTTCTTC. Translation gives CASSSGKLGEQFF. Recombination joined TRBV7-7 with TRBJ2-1; the D gene is perhaps TRBD2, on 5 matching bases. Its CDR3 holds 13 amino acids, cysteine through phenylalanine. Of the read, only the CDR3 DNA is kept; its 39 bases are in frame from base 1. CDR1 is given as SSHAT and CDR2 as FNYEAQ, both from the germline V gene (reference sequence).